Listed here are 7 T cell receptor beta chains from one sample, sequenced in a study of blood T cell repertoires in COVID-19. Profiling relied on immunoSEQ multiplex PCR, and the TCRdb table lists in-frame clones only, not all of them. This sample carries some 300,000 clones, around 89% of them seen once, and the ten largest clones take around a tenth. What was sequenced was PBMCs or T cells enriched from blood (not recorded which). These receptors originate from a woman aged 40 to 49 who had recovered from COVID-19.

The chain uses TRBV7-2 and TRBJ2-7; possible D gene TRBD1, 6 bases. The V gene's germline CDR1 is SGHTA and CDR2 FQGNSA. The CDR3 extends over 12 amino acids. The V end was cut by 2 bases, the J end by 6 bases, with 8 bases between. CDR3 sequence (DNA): TGTGCCAGCAGCTTAATCAGGGGCGAGCAGTACTTC. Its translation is CASSLIRGEQYF.

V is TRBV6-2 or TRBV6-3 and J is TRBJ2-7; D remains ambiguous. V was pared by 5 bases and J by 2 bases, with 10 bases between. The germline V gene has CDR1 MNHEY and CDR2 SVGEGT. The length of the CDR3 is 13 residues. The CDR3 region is CASSPAIPYEQYF. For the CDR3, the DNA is TGTGCCAGCAGTCCCGCGATCCCCTACGAGCAGTACTTC.

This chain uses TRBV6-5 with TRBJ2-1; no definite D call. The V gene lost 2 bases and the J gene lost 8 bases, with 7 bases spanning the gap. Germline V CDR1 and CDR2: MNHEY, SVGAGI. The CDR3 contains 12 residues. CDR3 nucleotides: TGTGCCAGCAGTTACAATACTTATGAGCAGTTCTTC. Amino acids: CASSYNTYEQFF.

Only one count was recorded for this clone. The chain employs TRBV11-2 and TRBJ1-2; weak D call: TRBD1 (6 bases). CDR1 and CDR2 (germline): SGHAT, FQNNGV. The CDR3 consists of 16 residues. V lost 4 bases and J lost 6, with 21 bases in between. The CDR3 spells CASSSHPRGEGDGYTF. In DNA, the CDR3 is TGTGCCAGCAGCTCCCATCCCAGGGGTGAGGGGGATGGCTACACCTTC.

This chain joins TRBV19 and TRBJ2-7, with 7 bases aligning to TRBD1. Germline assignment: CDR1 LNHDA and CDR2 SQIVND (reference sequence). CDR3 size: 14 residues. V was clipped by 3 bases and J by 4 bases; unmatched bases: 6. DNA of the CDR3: TGTGCCAGTAGTATCGAGACAGGGACATACGAGCAGTACTTC. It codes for CASSIETGTYEQYF.

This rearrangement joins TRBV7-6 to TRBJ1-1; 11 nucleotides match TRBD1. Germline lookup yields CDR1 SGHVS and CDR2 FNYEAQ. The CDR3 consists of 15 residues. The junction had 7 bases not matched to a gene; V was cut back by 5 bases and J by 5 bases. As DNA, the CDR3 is TGTGCCAGCAGCCCCGGACAGGGGGCCTATACTGAAGCTTTCTTT. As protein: CASSPGQGAYTEAFF.

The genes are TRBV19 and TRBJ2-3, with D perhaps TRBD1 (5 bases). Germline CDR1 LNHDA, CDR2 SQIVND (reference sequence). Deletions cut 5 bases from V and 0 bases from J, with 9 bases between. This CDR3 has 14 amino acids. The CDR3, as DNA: TGTGCCAGTAGTTTCAGGGCCAGCACAGATACGCAGTATTTT. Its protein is CASSFRASTDTQYF.